The 22 T cell receptor beta chains reported below all come from one sample, sequenced in a study of chemoradiotherapy in HPV16-positive cancers. Data came from immunoSEQ multiplex PCR; TCRdb stores just in-frame clones and leaves some out. The data contain roughly 14,000 clones, over 85% of them seen just once; the ten biggest clones take up about 4.5%. The sample was tumor tissue, taken from a patient who underwent chemoradiotherapy. All receptors come from a human donor with HPV-associated anogenital cancer.

This clone showed up just once. J is TRBJ2-1 and V is TRBV5-1, with 7 nucleotides matching TRBD2. V lost 4 bases and J lost 9; bases outside the gene matches: 7. This CDR3 comprises 13 residues. The germline V gene encodes CDR1 SGHRS and CDR2 YFSETQ. In DNA form, the CDR3 reads TGCGCCAGCAGCGCGGGAGTAGGCGGTGAGCAGTTCTTC. It yields the protein CASSAGVGGEQFF.

The chain couples TRBV18 to TRBJ1-5; D ambiguous. This CDR3 spans 14 amino acids. CDR1 is KGHSH and CDR2 is LQKENI in the germline V gene. Trimming removed 3 bases from V and 5 bases from J, with 11 bases in between. The CDR3 DNA reads TGTGCCAGCTCACCTGGAAACGGGGATCAGCCCCAGCATTTT. Residues: CASSPGNGDQPQHF.

The CDR3 loop is CAISEPGMENIQYF. CDR3 bases: TGTGCCATCAGTGAACCAGGGATGGAAAACATTCAGTACTTC. The chain uses TRBV10-3 and TRBJ2-4; maybe TRBD1 (5 bases). Germline values: CDR1 ENHRY, CDR2 SYGVKD. V was shortened by 3 bases and J by 5 bases, with 11 bases between the two germline ends. The CDR3 runs 14 residues.

The V and J genes are TRBV11-2 and TRBJ2-1; 7 bases are a match to TRBD2. Per germline, CDR1 SGHAT and CDR2 FQNNGV. The V gene end was trimmed by 4 bases and the J gene end by 9 bases; junction bases not matched to a gene: 9. This CDR3 is 14 amino acids long. The CDR3 nucleotides read TGTGCCAGCAGCTCCTACCTGGGGGGGGGTGAGCAGTTCTTC. Protein product: CASSSYLGGGEQFF. Full variable domain (remainder filled in from reference TRBV11-2 and TRBJ2-1): EAGVAQSPRYKIIEKRQSVAFWCNPISGHATLYWYQQILGQGPKLLIQFQNNGVVDDSQLPKDRFSAERLKGVDSTLKIQPAKLEDSAVYLCASSSYLGGGEQFFGPGTRLTVL.

V is TRBV5-1 and J is TRBJ2-3; D possibly matches TRBD1 or TRBD2 (5 bases each). Trimming left V 2 bases short and J 0 bases short, with 16 bases between. This CDR3 spans 17 amino acids. Germline values: CDR1 SGHRS, CDR2 YFSETQ. The CDR3 bases are TGCGCCAGCAGCTTCCTCTATGGGGGTTGGAGCACAGATACGCAGTATTTT. It is translated as CASSFLYGGWSTDTQYF.

This rearrangement joins TRBV9 to TRBJ1-2; 7 bases match TRBD1. V lost 3 bases to trimming and J lost 8 bases; unmatched junction nucleotides: 13. The CDR3 has 15 residues. Germline V gives CDR1 SGDLS, CDR2 YYNGEE. The CDR3, as DNA: TGTGCCAGCAGCGGAGGGACAGCCGCCAGGGAGGGCTACACCTTC. As protein: CASSGGTAAREGYTF.

The gene calls are TRBV2 and TRBJ2-3; maybe TRBD2 (5 bases). CDR1 is SNHLY, CDR2 FYNNEI, per germline. CDR3 length: 15 residues. The V gene lost 4 bases and the J gene lost 6 bases, with 17 bases spanning the gap. For the CDR3, the DNA is TGTGCCAGCAGTGGAAGGTCAATAGGCGGGGATACGCAGTATTTT. It encodes CASSGRSIGGDTQYF.

The chain employs TRBV9 and TRBJ1-3; 7 bases are a match to TRBD1. Per germline, CDR1 SGDLS and CDR2 YYNGEE. J gave up 3 bases and V 3 bases, and 6 bases lay outside the gene matches. The CDR3 length is 15 residues. The CDR3 nucleotides read TGTGCCAGCAGCGCTAGAACAGGGGTTGGAAACACCATATATTTT. It codes for CASSARTGVGNTIYF. The complete variable domain, with remaining parts taken from reference TRBV9 and TRBJ1-3, reads DSGVTQTPKHLITATGQRVTLRCSPRSGDLSVYWYQQSLDQGLQFLIQYYNGEERAKGNILERFSAQQFPDLHSELNLSSLELGDSALYFCASSARTGVGNTIYFGEGSWLTVV.

The V and J genes are TRBV15 and TRBJ2-7; 7 bases agree with TRBD2. The ends lost 5 bases at V and 5 bases at J; junction bases unmatched: 9. CDR1 is LNHNV and CDR2 is YYDKDF in the germline V gene (reference sequence). The CDR3 is 14 residues long. CDR3: CATSEGATSDEQYF. The CDR3 region has the DNA TGTGCCACCAGCGAAGGGGCCACTAGCGACGAGCAGTACTTC.

The chain uses TRBV7-9 and TRBJ1-6; tentative D call: TRBD1 (6 bases). Trimming shortened V by 5 bases and J by 9 bases, and 11 bases separated the two germline ends. Germline loops: CDR1 SEHNR, CDR2 FQNEAQ (reference sequence). The CDR3 sequence is 13 residues long. The DNA for the CDR3 is TGTGCCAGCAGCACCATGACAGGTTCACCCCTCCACTTT. It codes for CASSTMTGSPLHF.

CDR3 amino acids: CASSQSRETQYF. As DNA, the CDR3 is TGCGCCAGCAGCCAATCGCGGGAGACCCAGTACTTC. The genes are TRBV4-1 and TRBJ2-5; D is unresolved. Between the trimmed V and J ends, which lost 2 bases and 5 bases, there was a span of 6 bases. Germline V CDR1 and CDR2: MGHRA, YSYEKL. The CDR3 contains 12 residues.

The chain is built from TRBV7-4 and TRBJ2-7, with D possibly matching TRBD2 (6 bases). V dropped 4 bases and J dropped 0 bases, with 13 bases sitting between them. CDR3 size: 15 residues. Germline values: CDR1 SGHVT, CDR2 SQSDAQ. The CDR3, as DNA: TGTGCCAGCAGCTACCGGGGGTTCCGCTCCTACGAGCAGTACTTC. The encoded protein is CASSYRGFRSYEQYF.

This chain connects TRBV7-9 to TRBJ2-5; 9 bases line up with TRBD1. The CDR3 totals 14 residues. V trimming: 5 bases; J trimming: 5 bases; junction bases outside the gene matches: 6. CDR1 is SEHNR, CDR2 FQNEAQ, per germline (reference sequence). CDR3 bases: TGTGCCAGCAGCGAGAGACAGGGGGGGGAGACCCAGTACTTC. Its protein product is CASSERQGGETQYF. Using reference TRBV7-9 and TRBJ2-5 for the parts outside the CDR3, the full variable domain is DTGVSQNPRHKITKRGQNVTFRCDPISEHNRLYWYRQTLGQGPEFLTYFQNEAQLEKSRLLSDRFSAERPKGSFSTLEIQRTEQGDSAMYLCASSERQGGETQYFGPGTRLLVL.

The chain employs TRBV11-3 and TRBJ2-5; D remains ambiguous. The CDR3 has 15 residues. Trimming cost V 4 bases and J 5 bases, with 17 bases left between them. Germline V gives CDR1 SGHNT, CDR2 YENEEA. CDR3 in DNA: TGTGCCAGCAGCTCCGGGTCCTTCACGGTGGAGACCCAGTACTTC. It encodes CASSSGSFTVETQYF.

This clone was seen more than once but under ten times. V and J are TRBV28 and TRBJ1-3; the D gene is possibly TRBD1 (5 bases). Germline values: CDR1 MDHEN, CDR2 SYDVKM. V lost 2 bases, J lost 1 base, and 15 bases lay in between. CDR3 length equals 17 residues. The CDR3: CASSLMGERASGNTIYF. The CDR3 DNA reads as TGTGCCAGCAGTTTAATGGGGGAGAGGGCGTCTGGAAACACCATATATTTT.

This rearrangement joins TRBV7-2 to TRBJ1-2, with a tentative D call TRBD1 (5 bases). The V gene's germline CDR1 is SGHTA and CDR2 FQGNSA. V was clipped by 4 bases and J by 7 bases, with 13 bases between them. The CDR3 is made up of 13 amino acids. The CDR3 coding sequence is TGTGCCAGCAGCTCGCCGGGGGAGGGTGGCTACACCTTC. Its protein is CASSSPGEGGYTF. The full variable domain, completed using reference TRBV7-2 and TRBJ1-2, is GAGVSQSPSNKVTEKGKDVELRCDPISGHTALYWYRQSLGQGLEFLIYFQGNSAPDKSGLPSDRFSAERTGGSVSTLTIQRTQQEDSAVYLCASSSPGEGGYTFGSGTRLTVV.

This clone appeared once. This may arise from a read error, as a much more abundant clone is one base away. Other DNA sequences in the sample encode the same CDR3. CDR3 loop: CASSSGLAGVNEQFF. The CDR3 nucleotides are TGTGCCAGCAGCTCGGGACTAGCGGGAGTCAATGAGCAGTTCTTC. V is TRBV13 and J is TRBJ2-1; 14 bases agree with TRBD2. This CDR3 is 15 amino acids long. Germline-derived CDR1 and CDR2 are PRHDT and FYEKMQ (reference sequence). Trimming at V came to 4 bases and at J to 6 bases, leaving 2 bases not matched to a gene.

The V and J genes are TRBV4-1 and TRBJ2-5; D is unclear. The CDR3 length is 16 residues. CDR1 is MGHRA and CDR2 is YSYEKL in the germline V gene. Trimming stripped 0 bases from V and 0 bases from J, with 11 bases between. The CDR3 DNA follows: TGCGCCAGCAGCCAAGATCCACCAACCTACCAAGAGACCCAGTACTTC. This encodes CASSQDPPTYQETQYF.

The chain couples TRBV30 to TRBJ2-3; a weak D match, TRBD2 (6 bases). The CDR3 has 12 residues. Germline loops: CDR1 GTSNPN, CDR2 SVGIG (reference sequence). Trimming left V 2 bases short and J 8 bases short, with 11 bases between. The CDR3 here is CAWSLASSTQYF. The CDR3 nucleotides read TGTGCCTGGAGTCTAGCGAGCTCTACGCAGTATTTT.

The chain combines TRBV27 with TRBJ2-7, with 8 positions matching TRBD1. The CDR3 is 15 amino acids. Germline V gene lookup returns CDR1 MNHEY and CDR2 SMNVEV (reference sequence). V trimming: 0 bases; J trimming: 3 bases; junction bases outside the gene matches: 4. The CDR3: CASSLSRQGLYEQYF. Here the CDR3 DNA reads TGTGCCAGCAGTTTATCGCGACAGGGGCTCTACGAGCAGTACTTC.

The V gene is TRBV19, the J gene TRBJ2-1; TRBD2 is a possible D gene (6 bases). Germline V lookup: CDR1 LNHDA, CDR2 SQIVND (reference sequence). The CDR3 length is 15 residues. Trimming took 1 base from V and 2 from J, leaving 9 bases between them. The CDR3 reads CASSIAGATYNEQFF. Written as DNA, the CDR3 is TGTGCCAGTAGTATAGCGGGAGCGACCTACAATGAGCAGTTCTTC.

The chain's CDR3 is CASSSSSYNSPLHF. The CDR3 nucleotides read TGTGCCAGCAGCTCCAGCTCCTATAATTCACCCCTCCACTTT. V and J are TRBV2 and TRBJ1-6; D unresolved. Trimming removed 6 bases at V and 0 bases at J, with 6 bases between. Germline assignment: CDR1 SNHLY and CDR2 FYNNEI. CDR3 size: 14 residues.